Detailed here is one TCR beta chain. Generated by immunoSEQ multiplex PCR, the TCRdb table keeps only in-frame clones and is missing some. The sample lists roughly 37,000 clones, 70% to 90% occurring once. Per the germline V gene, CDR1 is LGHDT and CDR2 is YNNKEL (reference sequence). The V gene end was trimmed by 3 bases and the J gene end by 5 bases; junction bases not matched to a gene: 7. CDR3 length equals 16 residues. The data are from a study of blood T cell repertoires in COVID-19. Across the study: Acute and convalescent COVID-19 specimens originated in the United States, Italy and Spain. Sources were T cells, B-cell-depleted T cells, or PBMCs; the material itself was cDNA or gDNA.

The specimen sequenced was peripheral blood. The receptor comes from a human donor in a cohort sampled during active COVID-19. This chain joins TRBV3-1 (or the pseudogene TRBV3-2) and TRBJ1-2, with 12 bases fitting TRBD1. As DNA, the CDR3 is TGTGCCAGCAGCCAGAGAGTGGGACAGGGGGCATATGGCTACACCTTC. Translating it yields CASSQRVGQGAYGYTF.